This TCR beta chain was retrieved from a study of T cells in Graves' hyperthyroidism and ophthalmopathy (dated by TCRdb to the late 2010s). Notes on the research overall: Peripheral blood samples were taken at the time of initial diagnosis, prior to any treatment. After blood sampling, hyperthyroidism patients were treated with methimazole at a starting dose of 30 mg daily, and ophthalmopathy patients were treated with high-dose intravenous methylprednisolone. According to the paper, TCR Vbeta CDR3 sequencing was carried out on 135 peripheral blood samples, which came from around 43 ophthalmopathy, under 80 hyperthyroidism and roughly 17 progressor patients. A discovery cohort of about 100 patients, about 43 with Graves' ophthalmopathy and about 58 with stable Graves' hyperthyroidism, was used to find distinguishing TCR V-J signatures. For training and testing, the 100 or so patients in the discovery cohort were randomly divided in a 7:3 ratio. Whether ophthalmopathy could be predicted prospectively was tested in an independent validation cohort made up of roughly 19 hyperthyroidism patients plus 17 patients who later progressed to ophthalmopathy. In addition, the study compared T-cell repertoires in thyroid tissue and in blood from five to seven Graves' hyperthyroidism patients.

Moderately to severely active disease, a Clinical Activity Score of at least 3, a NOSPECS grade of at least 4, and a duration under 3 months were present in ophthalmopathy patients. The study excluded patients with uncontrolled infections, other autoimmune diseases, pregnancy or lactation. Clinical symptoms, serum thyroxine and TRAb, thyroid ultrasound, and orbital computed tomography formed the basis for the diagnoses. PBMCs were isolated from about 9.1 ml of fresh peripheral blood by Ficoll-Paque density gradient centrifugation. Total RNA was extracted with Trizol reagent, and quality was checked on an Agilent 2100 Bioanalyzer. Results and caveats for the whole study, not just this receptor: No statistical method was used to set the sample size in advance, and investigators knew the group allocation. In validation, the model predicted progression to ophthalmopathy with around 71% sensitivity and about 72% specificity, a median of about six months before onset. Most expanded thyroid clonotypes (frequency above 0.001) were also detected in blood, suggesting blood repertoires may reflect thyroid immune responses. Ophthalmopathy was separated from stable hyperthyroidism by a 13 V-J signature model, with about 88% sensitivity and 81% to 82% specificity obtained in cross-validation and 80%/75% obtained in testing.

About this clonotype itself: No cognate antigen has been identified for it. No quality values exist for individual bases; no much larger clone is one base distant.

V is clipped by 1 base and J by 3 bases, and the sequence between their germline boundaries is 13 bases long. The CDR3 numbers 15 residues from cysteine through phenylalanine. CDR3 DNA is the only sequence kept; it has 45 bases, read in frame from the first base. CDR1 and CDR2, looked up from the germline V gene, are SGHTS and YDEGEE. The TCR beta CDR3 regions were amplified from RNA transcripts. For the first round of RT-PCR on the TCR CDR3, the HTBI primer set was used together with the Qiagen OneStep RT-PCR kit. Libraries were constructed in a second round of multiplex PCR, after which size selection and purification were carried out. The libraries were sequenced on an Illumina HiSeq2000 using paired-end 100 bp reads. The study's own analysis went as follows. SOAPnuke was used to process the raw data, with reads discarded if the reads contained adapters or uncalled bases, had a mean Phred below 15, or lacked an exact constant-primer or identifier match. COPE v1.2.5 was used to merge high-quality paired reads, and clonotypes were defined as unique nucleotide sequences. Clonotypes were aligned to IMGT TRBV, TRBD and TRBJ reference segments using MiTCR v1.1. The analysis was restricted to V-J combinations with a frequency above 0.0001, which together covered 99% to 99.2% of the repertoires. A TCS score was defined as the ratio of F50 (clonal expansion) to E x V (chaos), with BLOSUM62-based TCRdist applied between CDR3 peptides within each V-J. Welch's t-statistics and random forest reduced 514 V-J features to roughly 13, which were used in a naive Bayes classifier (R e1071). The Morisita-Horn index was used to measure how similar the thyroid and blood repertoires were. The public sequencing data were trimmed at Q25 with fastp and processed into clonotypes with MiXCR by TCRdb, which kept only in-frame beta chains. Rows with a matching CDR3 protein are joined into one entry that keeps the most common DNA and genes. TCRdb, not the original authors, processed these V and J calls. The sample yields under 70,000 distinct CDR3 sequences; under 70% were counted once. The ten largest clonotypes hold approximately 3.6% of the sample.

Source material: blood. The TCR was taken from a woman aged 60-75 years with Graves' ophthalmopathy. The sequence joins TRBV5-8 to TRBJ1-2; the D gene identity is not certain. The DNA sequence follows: TGTGCCAGCAGCTTGTTAACCCTGTCCTACTATGGCTACACCTTC. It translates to CASSLLTLSYYGYTF.